This is a list of T cell receptor beta chains from one sample in a study of vaccination and CD4 T cells after COVID-19. Their recognized antigens are unknown. TCRdb re-called the PCR reads with MiXCR, one entry per CDR3 protein. The sample lists about 20,000 distinct CDR3 sequences; 40% to 65% were seen once. Source: CD4+ T cells from blood, cultured in vitro, taken before SARS-CoV-2 vaccination. The receptor set was obtained from a human donor who had recovered from COVID-19. The CDR3 runs from the conserved cysteine through the conserved F or W. A D gene is named only where the DNA matches it firmly. Some rows mark clone size as missing; the rest say once, few, many or name a class of expanded clone.

TRBD1 | . | TRBJ2-3 | TRBV11-2 | CASSPGQGGGADTQYF | TGTGCCAGCAGCCCTGGACAGGGCGGCGGTGCAGATACGCAGTATTTT
. | . | TRBJ2-7 | TRBV12-3/TRBV12-4 | CASSLGERIGEQYF | TGTGCCAGCAGTCTCGGGGAGCGGATCGGGGAGCAGTACTTC
. | few | TRBJ1-2 | TRBV25-1 | CASSELSSYGYTF | TGTGCCAGCAGTGAATTGTCCAGCTATGGCTACACCTTC
TRBD1 | few | TRBJ1-5 | TRBV20-1 | CSARPIDRAAQPQHF | TGCAGTGCTAGACCGATCGACAGGGCGGCTCAGCCCCAGCATTTT
TRBD1 | . | TRBJ1-5 | TRBV4-2 | CASSQGMAGGPQPQHF | TGTGCCAGCAGCCAAGGGATGGCAGGGGGCCCTCAGCCCCAGCATTTT
. | . | TRBJ1-1 | TRBV7-6 | CASSPLNTEAFF | TGTGCCAGCAGCCCATTAAACACTGAAGCTTTCTTT
. | once | TRBJ1-1 | TRBV2 | CASSEVRSGGEAFF | TGTGCCAGCAGTGAAGTTCGGTCGGGTGGTGAAGCTTTCTTT
. | . | TRBJ2-2 | TRBV20-1 | CSARIQPGGELFF | TGCAGTGCTAGGATCCAGCCTGGAGGGGAGCTGTTTTTT
. | . | TRBJ1-2 | TRBV12-3/TRBV12-4 | CASSAGRPYGYTF | TGTGCCAGCAGTGCGGGACGGCCTTATGGCTACACCTTC
. | . | TRBJ1-1 | TRBV20-1 | CSARIGGRGKRVVPFF | TGCAGTGCTAGGATAGGGGGTAGAGGCAAGAGAGTAGTTCCTTTCTTT
. | . | TRBJ2-2 | TRBV12-3/TRBV12-4 | CASSLRQGNTGELFF | TGTGCCAGCAGTTTAAGGCAGGGGAACACCGGGGAGCTGTTTTTT
TRBD2 | . | TRBJ2-1 | TRBV10-3 | CAISFGLAGGGDEQFF | TGTGCCATCAGTTTTGGACTAGCGGGAGGAGGGGATGAGCAGTTCTTC
. | . | TRBJ1-1 | TRBV20-1 | CSARDLKGGHTEAFF | TGCAGTGCTAGAGATTTAAAGGGGGGACACACTGAAGCTTTCTTT
TRBD1 | . | TRBJ2-7 | TRBV12-3/TRBV12-4 | CASRQTGRGHEQYF | TGTGCCAGCAGACAGACAGGGCGTGGACACGAGCAGTACTTC
. | . | TRBJ1-6 | TRBV5-6 | CASSNRDSPLHF | TGTGCCAGCAGTAACCGGGATTCACCCCTCCACTTT
. | . | TRBJ1-6 | TRBV28 | CASSPTWGTNSPLHF | TGTGCCAGCAGTCCAACTTGGGGGACCAATTCACCCCTCCACTTT
. | . | TRBJ2-3 | TRBV20-1 | CSAWTAGRADTQYF | TGCAGTGCGTGGACAGCGGGGAGGGCAGATACGCAGTATTTT
. | . | TRBJ1-1 | TRBV11-3 | CASSGQARVVRGTEAFF | TGTGCCAGCAGCGGCCAAGCGCGCGTAGTTCGTGGCACTGAAGCTTTCTTT
. | . | TRBJ2-3 | TRBV5-1 | CASRDTNRDTQYF | TGCGCCAGCAGGGATACCAACCGGGATACGCAGTATTTT
. | once | TRBJ2-7 | TRBV7-2 | CASHHDSYEQYF | TGTGCCAGCCATCATGACTCCTACGAGCAGTACTTC
. | . | TRBJ2-5 | TRBV19 | CASSGVQGETQYF | TGTGCCAGTAGTGGTGTCCAGGGCGAGACCCAGTACTTC
. | . | TRBJ1-5 | TRBV6-1 | CASSEASGGNQPQHF | TGTGCCAGCAGTGAAGCGTCCGGTGGCAATCAGCCCCAGCATTTT
. | . | TRBJ2-7 | TRBV6-2/TRBV6-3 | CASSYPPLTWYGQYF | TGTGCCAGCAGTTACCCCCCCCTGACTTGGTACGGGCAGTACTTC
. | . | TRBJ1-5 | TRBV19 | CASSTSAGPQHF | TGTGCCAGTAGTACGTCAGCCGGTCCCCAGCATTTT
TRBD1 | few | TRBJ1-5 | TRBV6-1 | CASSLDRGTHQPQHF | TGTGCCAGCAGTCTCGACAGGGGGACCCATCAGCCCCAGCATTTT
TRBD1 | . | TRBJ2-2 | TRBV19 | CASAGTGVTGELFF | TGTGCCAGCGCCGGGACAGGGGTGACCGGGGAGCTGTTTTTT
TRBD2 | . | TRBJ2-7 | TRBV6-2/TRBV6-3 | CASSLPLAGNYEQYF | TGTGCCAGCAGTTTGCCTTTAGCGGGGAACTACGAGCAGTACTTC
. | . | TRBJ1-2 | TRBV7-9 | CASSPATGNYGYTF | TGTGCCAGCAGCCCCGCCACAGGGAACTATGGCTACACCTTC
. | . | TRBJ2-1 | TRBV11-3 | CASSFESGNEQFF | TGTGCCAGCAGTTTCGAATCGGGGAATGAGCAGTTCTTC
TRBD2 | once | TRBJ2-3 | TRBV20-1 | CSAGIAGAGTDTQYF | TGCAGTGCTGGAATAGCGGGAGCCGGCACAGATACGCAGTATTTT
. | . | TRBJ1-1 | TRBV7-8 | CASSLIIRGRRGTEAFF | TGTGCCAGCAGCTTAATAATTAGAGGCAGAAGAGGCACTGAAGCTTTCTTT
. | few | TRBJ1-5 | TRBV6-1 | CASSEMRVENQPQHF | TGTGCCAGCAGTGAGATGAGGGTCGAAAATCAGCCCCAGCATTTT
. | few | TRBJ2-2 | TRBV20-1 | CSARSGSGTGELFF | TGCAGTGCTAGATCAGGTTCGGGCACCGGGGAGCTGTTTTTT
TRBD1 | . | TRBJ2-5 | TRBV24-1 | CATSRDRGEETQYF | TGTGCCACCAGCCGGGACAGGGGCGAAGAGACCCAGTACTTC
. | . | TRBJ1-2 | TRBV7-2 | CASSPGTSGGGYTF | TGTGCCAGCAGCCCGGGGACATCCGGCGGAGGCTACACCTTC
. | medium-sized | TRBJ2-7 | TRBV7-2 | CASSLAAGANEQYF | TGTGCCAGCAGCTTAGCCGCAGGGGCAAACGAGCAGTACTTC
. | . | TRBJ2-1 | TRBV4-3 | CASSPSSLGTDNEQFF | TGCGCCAGCAGCCCCTCAAGTCTAGGGACGGACAATGAGCAGTTCTTC
TRBD2 | . | TRBJ2-1 | TRBV6-2/TRBV6-3 | CASSTNGVGLAGEDEQFF | TGTGCCAGCAGTACAAACGGGGTGGGACTAGCGGGGGAGGATGAGCAGTTCTTC
TRBD2 | few | TRBJ2-3 | TRBV7-2 | CASSYSGGAADTQYF | TGTGCCAGCAGCTATAGCGGGGGGGCAGCAGATACGCAGTATTTT
TRBD2 | . | TRBJ2-3 | TRBV20-1 | CSARDRRLASDTQYF | TGCAGTGCTAGAGACCGACGACTAGCATCAGATACGCAGTATTTT
. | . | TRBJ1-3 | TRBV11-2 | CASSPGDRLSNTIYF | TGTGCCAGCAGCCCAGGGGATCGGTTATCAAACACCATATATTTT
. | . | TRBJ2-7 | TRBV21-1 | CASSAQAGVHEQYF | TGTGCCAGCAGCGCCCAAGCGGGAGTCCACGAGCAGTACTTC
. | few | TRBJ2-5 | TRBV20-1 | CSATGFQETQYF | TGCAGTGCTACAGGATTCCAAGAGACCCAGTACTTC
TRBD2 | . | TRBJ2-1 | TRBV6-5 | CASSSPGAGGSYNEQFF | TGTGCCAGCAGTTCCCCGGGGGCGGGAGGCTCCTACAATGAGCAGTTCTTC
TRBD2 | . | TRBJ2-5 | TRBV7-3 | CASSSGGETQYF | TGTGCCAGCAGCTCCGGGGGGGAGACCCAGTACTTC
. | few | TRBJ2-7 | TRBV2 | CASSERQVGSGGEQYF | TGTGCCAGCAGTGAAAGGCAAGTTGGCAGTGGCGGCGAGCAGTACTTC
. | few | TRBJ1-2 | TRBV10-3 | CAISEYKARGTSYGYTF | TGTGCCATCAGTGAGTATAAGGCCCGAGGGACATCCTATGGCTACACCTTC
. | . | TRBJ2-1 | TRBV7-3 | CASSLRGDGEQFF | TGTGCCAGCAGCTTACGTGGAGATGGTGAGCAGTTCTTC
. | few | TRBJ1-5 | TRBV20-1 | CSARDRRGIQPQHF | TGCAGTGCTAGAGATCGCAGGGGTATTCAGCCCCAGCATTTT
TRBD2 | . | TRBJ2-3 | TRBV7-2 | CASSSRREARTDTQYF | TGTGCCAGCAGCTCGAGGCGGGAGGCCCGGACAGATACGCAGTATTTT
TRBD1 | few | TRBJ2-2 | TRBV24-1 | CATSDPGTGVGELFF | TGTGCCACCAGTGACCCCGGGACAGGGGTCGGGGAGCTGTTTTTT
. | . | TRBJ1-5 | TRBV20-1 | CSARWGAEQPQHF | TGCAGTGCTAGGTGGGGGGCCGAACAGCCCCAGCATTTT